Listed below are T cell receptor beta chains from one sample, sequenced in a study of identical twins. TCRdb independently ran MiXCR on the 5' RACE reads; one entry per CDR3 protein. Of over 600,000 distinct CDR3 sequences listed, 20% to 25% are singletons. These data are also associated with another study on T cells expressing NK-cell markers.

The sequenced sample was PBMCs. These receptors were collected from a woman between 18 and 29 years old in good health. CDR3s include the opening cysteine and the closing phenylalanine or tryptophan. Each record gives: V gene, D gene, clone size, J gene, CDR3 protein, CDR3 DNA. The D gene is left open where the match is weak. Not every row has a clone size; where given, it reads once, few, many or a size class.

v_call: TRBV10-3; d_call: .; clone_size: few; j_call: TRBJ2-2; cdr3_aa: CAISPLMAANTGELFF; cdr3_nt: TGTGCCATCAGTCCCCTTATGGCAGCGAACACCGGGGAGCTGTTTTTT
v_call: TRBV5-1; d_call: .; clone_size: .; j_call: TRBJ1-1; cdr3_aa: CASSYERGTEVFF; cdr3_nt: TGCGCCAGCAGTTACGAAAGGGGTACTGAAGTTTTCTTT
v_call: TRBV18; d_call: .; clone_size: few; j_call: TRBJ2-5; cdr3_aa: CASSPRGNGETQYF; cdr3_nt: TGTGCCAGCTCACCACGGGGCAACGGGGAGACCCAGTACTTC
v_call: TRBV18; d_call: TRBD1; clone_size: .; j_call: TRBJ2-7; cdr3_aa: CASSLQDQGVNEQYF; cdr3_nt: TGTGCCAGCTCTCTTCAGGACCAGGGGGTCAACGAGCAGTACTTC
v_call: TRBV12-3/TRBV12-4; d_call: .; clone_size: few; j_call: TRBJ2-7; cdr3_aa: CASSGAGPGAYEQYF; cdr3_nt: TGTGCCAGCTCGGGGGCCGGACCCGGGGCCTACGAGCAGTACTTC
v_call: TRBV7-3; d_call: .; clone_size: .; j_call: TRBJ2-3; cdr3_aa: CASSRRSRETDTQYF; cdr3_nt: TGTGCCAGCAGCCGACGCAGTAGGGAGACAGATACGCAGTATTTT
v_call: TRBV5-8; d_call: TRBD2; clone_size: .; j_call: TRBJ2-3; cdr3_aa: CASSLVRTSVGDTQYF; cdr3_nt: TGTGCCAGCAGCTTGGTGCGGACTAGCGTTGGAGATACGCAGTATTTT
v_call: TRBV27; d_call: TRBD2; clone_size: .; j_call: TRBJ2-1; cdr3_aa: CASSLKSGAYNEQFF; cdr3_nt: TGTGCCAGCAGTTTAAAAAGCGGGGCATACAATGAGCAGTTCTTC
v_call: TRBV4-3; d_call: TRBD2; clone_size: .; j_call: TRBJ2-2; cdr3_aa: CASSQASGNTGELFF; cdr3_nt: TGCGCCAGCAGCCAAGCTAGCGGAAACACCGGGGAGCTGTTTTTT
v_call: TRBV4-2; d_call: .; clone_size: few; j_call: TRBJ1-2; cdr3_aa: CASSEGVAAGYTF; cdr3_nt: TGTGCCAGCAGCGAAGGAGTGGCGGCCGGCTACACCTTC
v_call: TRBV20-1; d_call: .; clone_size: .; j_call: TRBJ2-1; cdr3_aa: CSARDRGGLHSYNEQFF; cdr3_nt: TGCAGTGCTAGAGACAGAGGGGGTCTCCACTCCTACAATGAGCAGTTCTTC
v_call: TRBV11-2; d_call: .; clone_size: .; j_call: TRBJ1-4; cdr3_aa: CASSPRTSGGEKLFF; cdr3_nt: TGTGCCAGCAGCCCGAGGACCTCCGGAGGGGAAAAACTGTTTTTT
v_call: TRBV29-1; d_call: .; clone_size: few; j_call: TRBJ1-3; cdr3_aa: CSVGVGNTIYF; cdr3_nt: TGCAGCGTTGGGGTCGGGAACACCATATATTTT
v_call: TRBV12-3/TRBV12-4; d_call: .; clone_size: .; j_call: TRBJ1-1; cdr3_aa: CASSWSGGEAFF; cdr3_nt: TGTGCCAGCAGTTGGTCGGGGGGTGAAGCTTTCTTT
v_call: TRBV19; d_call: .; clone_size: .; j_call: TRBJ2-2; cdr3_aa: CASSRGGPAGELFF; cdr3_nt: TGTGCCAGTAGTCGTGGGGGTCCGGCCGGGGAGCTGTTTTTT
v_call: TRBV10-3; d_call: TRBD1; clone_size: many; j_call: TRBJ1-6; cdr3_aa: CAIKPGQGTSPLHF; cdr3_nt: TGTGCCATCAAGCCGGGACAGGGTACTTCACCCCTCCACTTT
v_call: TRBV12-3/TRBV12-4; d_call: TRBD1; clone_size: .; j_call: TRBJ2-3; cdr3_aa: CASRLGQGRGTDTQYF; cdr3_nt: TGTGCCAGCAGACTAGGACAGGGAAGAGGAACAGATACGCAGTATTTT
v_call: TRBV5-1; d_call: .; clone_size: .; j_call: TRBJ1-6; cdr3_aa: CASSLTGPISPLHF; cdr3_nt: TGCGCCAGCAGCTTAACAGGGCCCATCTCACCCCTCCACTTT
v_call: TRBV20-1; d_call: TRBD2; clone_size: .; j_call: TRBJ2-2; cdr3_aa: CSARAGLRNTGELFF; cdr3_nt: TGCAGTGCTAGGGCGGGACTACGTAACACCGGGGAGCTGTTTTTT
v_call: TRBV12-3/TRBV12-4; d_call: .; clone_size: .; j_call: TRBJ2-6; cdr3_aa: CASSYGTLFGAKVLTF; cdr3_nt: TGTGCCAGCAGTTACGGGACACTCTTCGGGGCCAAAGTCCTGACTTTC
v_call: TRBV12-3/TRBV12-4; d_call: TRBD2; clone_size: many; j_call: TRBJ2-2; cdr3_aa: CASTLIAGGTGELFF; cdr3_nt: TGTGCCAGCACCTTGATAGCGGGGGGTACCGGGGAGCTGTTTTTT
v_call: TRBV20-1; d_call: TRBD1; clone_size: .; j_call: TRBJ2-7; cdr3_aa: CSARVTGGYEQYF; cdr3_nt: TGCAGTGCTAGAGTGACAGGGGGCTACGAGCAGTACTTC
v_call: TRBV10-3; d_call: .; clone_size: few; j_call: TRBJ2-7; cdr3_aa: CAISESGRSYEQYF; cdr3_nt: TGTGCCATCAGTGAGTCGGGACGGTCCTACGAGCAGTACTTC
v_call: TRBV12-3/TRBV12-4; d_call: .; clone_size: .; j_call: TRBJ2-3; cdr3_aa: CASSLFGGDTQYF; cdr3_nt: TGTGCCAGCAGTTTGTTCGGCGGAGATACGCAGTATTTT
v_call: TRBV7-2; d_call: .; clone_size: .; j_call: TRBJ2-7; cdr3_aa: CASSLQNRNEQYF; cdr3_nt: TGTGCCAGCAGCTTACAGAATCGCAACGAGCAGTACTTC
v_call: TRBV5-1; d_call: .; clone_size: few; j_call: TRBJ2-7; cdr3_aa: CASSSSFGRNSYEQYF; cdr3_nt: TGCGCCAGCAGTAGTTCGTTTGGCAGGAACTCCTACGAGCAGTACTTC
v_call: TRBV5-5; d_call: .; clone_size: .; j_call: TRBJ2-1; cdr3_aa: CASSSRGLNEQFF; cdr3_nt: TGTGCCAGCAGCTCGCGGGGCCTGAATGAGCAGTTCTTC
v_call: TRBV12-3/TRBV12-4; d_call: .; clone_size: .; j_call: TRBJ1-5; cdr3_aa: CASSLGHRNQPQHF; cdr3_nt: TGTGCCAGCAGTCTGGGACACCGCAATCAGCCCCAGCATTTT
v_call: TRBV9; d_call: .; clone_size: many; j_call: TRBJ1-2; cdr3_aa: CASSDGAGYTF; cdr3_nt: TGTGCCAGCAGCGACGGAGCCGGCTACACCTTC
v_call: TRBV7-9; d_call: TRBD1; clone_size: .; j_call: TRBJ1-2; cdr3_aa: CASSLGTGTYGYTF; cdr3_nt: TGTGCCAGCAGCTTGGGGACAGGGACCTATGGCTACACCTTC
v_call: TRBV7-9; d_call: TRBD2; clone_size: many; j_call: TRBJ2-3; cdr3_aa: CASGRGSDTQYF; cdr3_nt: TGTGCCAGCGGGAGGGGATCAGATACGCAGTATTTT
v_call: TRBV5-1; d_call: .; clone_size: many; j_call: TRBJ2-1; cdr3_aa: CASSDSIGNEQFF; cdr3_nt: TGCGCCAGCAGTGATAGCATAGGAAATGAGCAGTTCTTC
v_call: TRBV7-2; d_call: .; clone_size: .; j_call: TRBJ2-2; cdr3_aa: CASSLWGSNTGELFF; cdr3_nt: TGTGCCAGCAGCTTATGGGGAAGCAACACCGGGGAGCTGTTTTTT
v_call: TRBV20-1; d_call: .; clone_size: .; j_call: TRBJ1-4; cdr3_aa: CSAHKGVKEKLFF; cdr3_nt: TGCAGTGCTCATAAGGGGGTTAAGGAAAAACTGTTTTTT
v_call: TRBV9; d_call: TRBD2; clone_size: few; j_call: TRBJ2-1; cdr3_aa: CASSVVSSGVKQFF; cdr3_nt: TGTGCCAGCAGCGTAGTTTCCAGCGGGGTGAAGCAGTTCTTC
v_call: TRBV20-1; d_call: .; clone_size: few; j_call: TRBJ2-7; cdr3_aa: CSAKAHLSYEQYF; cdr3_nt: TGCAGTGCCAAGGCGCATCTCTCCTACGAGCAGTACTTC
v_call: TRBV2; d_call: TRBD1; clone_size: .; j_call: TRBJ2-7; cdr3_aa: CASSTGTGGKVYEQYF; cdr3_nt: TGTGCCAGCAGCACAGGTACAGGGGGCAAGGTCTACGAGCAGTACTTC
v_call: TRBV20-1; d_call: .; clone_size: .; j_call: TRBJ1-4; cdr3_aa: CSARDLAFNEKLFF; cdr3_nt: TGCAGTGCTAGAGATTTGGCGTTTAATGAAAAACTGTTTTTT
v_call: TRBV2; d_call: .; clone_size: few; j_call: TRBJ2-2; cdr3_aa: CASRPGNTGELFF; cdr3_nt: TGTGCCAGCAGACCCGGGAACACCGGGGAGCTGTTTTTT
v_call: TRBV5-6; d_call: TRBD2; clone_size: .; j_call: TRBJ2-1; cdr3_aa: CASSSFGAGGPRNEQFF; cdr3_nt: TGTGCCAGCAGCTCGTTTGGGGCGGGAGGGCCGAGAAATGAGCAGTTCTTC
v_call: TRBV20-1; d_call: TRBD1; clone_size: many; j_call: TRBJ1-5; cdr3_aa: CSAHGQGARQPQHF; cdr3_nt: TGCAGTGCCCACGGACAGGGTGCACGGCAGCCCCAGCATTTT
v_call: TRBV18; d_call: .; clone_size: .; j_call: TRBJ1-6; cdr3_aa: CASSPADGSPLHF; cdr3_nt: TGTGCCAGCTCACCAGCTGACGGTTCACCCCTCCACTTT
v_call: TRBV7-9; d_call: TRBD2; clone_size: .; j_call: TRBJ2-5; cdr3_aa: CASSLVSFGLAEETQYF; cdr3_nt: TGTGCCAGCAGCTTAGTTTCCTTCGGGCTAGCGGAAGAGACCCAGTACTTC
v_call: TRBV12-3/TRBV12-4; d_call: TRBD2; clone_size: .; j_call: TRBJ2-1; cdr3_aa: CAGGGTYNEQFF; cdr3_nt: TGCGCCGGGGGGGGTACCTACAATGAGCAGTTCTTC
v_call: TRBV29-1; d_call: TRBD2; clone_size: few; j_call: TRBJ2-1; cdr3_aa: CSVDRRETGTSVGNEQFF; cdr3_nt: TGCAGCGTTGACCGACGGGAGACCGGGACTAGCGTGGGGAATGAGCAGTTCTTC
v_call: TRBV5-6; d_call: .; clone_size: .; j_call: TRBJ2-7; cdr3_aa: CAMGPGVTYEQYF; cdr3_nt: TGTGCCATGGGCCCCGGCGTAACCTACGAGCAGTACTTC
v_call: TRBV20-1; d_call: .; clone_size: .; j_call: TRBJ2-3; cdr3_aa: CSARSGPPISAQYF; cdr3_nt: TGCAGTGCTAGATCCGGACCTCCTATAAGTGCGCAGTATTTT
v_call: TRBV29-1; d_call: TRBD2; clone_size: .; j_call: TRBJ2-1; cdr3_aa: CSVAGGRGSYNEQFF; cdr3_nt: TGCAGCGTTGCCGGCGGGAGGGGCTCCTACAATGAGCAGTTCTTC
v_call: TRBV27; d_call: TRBD2; clone_size: .; j_call: TRBJ2-1; cdr3_aa: CASSLYSGRSYEQFF; cdr3_nt: TGTGCCAGCAGTTTATACAGCGGGAGATCGTATGAGCAGTTCTTC
v_call: TRBV7-8; d_call: TRBD1; clone_size: few; j_call: TRBJ2-7; cdr3_aa: CASSLVIWDSTYEQYF; cdr3_nt: TGTGCCAGCAGCTTAGTTATCTGGGACAGCACCTACGAGCAGTACTTC
v_call: TRBV7-8; d_call: .; clone_size: .; j_call: TRBJ2-2; cdr3_aa: CASVSELRELFF; cdr3_nt: TGTGCCAGCGTCAGCGAACTCCGGGAGCTGTTTTTT
v_call: TRBV7-8; d_call: .; clone_size: .; j_call: TRBJ1-1; cdr3_aa: CASTEMGGGTEAFF; cdr3_nt: TGTGCCAGCACTGAAATGGGGGGCGGAACTGAAGCTTTCTTT
v_call: TRBV3-1; d_call: .; clone_size: .; j_call: TRBJ1-1; cdr3_aa: CASSQASTEAFF; cdr3_nt: TGTGCCAGCAGCCAAGCGAGCACTGAAGCTTTCTTT